The clone carrying this T cell receptor (beta chain) was observed many times. What it recognizes is unknown. The CDR3 consists of 16 residues. In germline, CDR1 is SGHTA, CDR2 FQGNSA. Unmatched junction bases numbered 7, after V lost 5 bases and J lost 3 bases. This specimen belongs to a study of T cell repertoires in cytomegalovirus infection. Study-wide context: Signatures in public TCR beta sequences pointed to both CMV infection and matching HLA type.

Broader study findings: The study identified carriers of CMV plus the relevant HLA from cumulative public TCR beta family frequency.

One entry per CDR3 protein, called by TCRdb with MiXCR from the reads. The sample has more than 150,000 distinct CDR3 sequences, about 21% seen once. V is TRBV7-2 and J is TRBJ2-7, with 13 positions matching TRBD2. The clonotype was recovered from a human donor in good health (CMV status not recorded). Some clones in this sample may be carry-over from other donors' samples. The sample comprised PBMCs. This CDR3 reads CASSPRLAGGGYEQYF. DNA for the CDR3: TGTGCCAGCAGCCCCAGACTAGCGGGAGGAGGCTACGAGCAGTACTTC.